The rows below give T cell receptor beta chains drawn from one sample of a study of cytomegalovirus exposure and HLA in healthy donors. The method was immunoSEQ multiplex PCR; TCRdb's version includes in-frame clones alone and lacks a portion of them. The sample records over 50,000 clones, approximately 89% being singletons. Sequenced: PBMCs. The source is a man between 18 and 35 years old in good health and CMV-seronegative. Both conserved end residues are part of each CDR3. A D gene is named only where the DNA matches it firmly. Clone size is stated in some rows and not others, as once, few, many or a class when expanded.

CDR3nt	CDR3aa	abundance	v_gene	d_gene	j_gene
TGTGCCATCAGTGAGGGTCCAGGGGCTGATGAAAAACTGTTTTTT	CAISEGPGADEKLFF	-	TRBV10-3	-	TRBJ1-4
TGTGCCAGCACCGCCGGGACAGGGGCGCGTTCACCCCTCCACTTT	CASTAGTGARSPLHF	few	TRBV7-2	TRBD1	TRBJ1-6
TGTGCCAGCAGCTTGAGAGGGAACCCGGGGAACACTGAAGCTTTCTTT	CASSLRGNPGNTEAFF	once	TRBV7-2	-	TRBJ1-1
TGTGCCAGCAGCCCTCCCACAGGGGGCTCCTACAATGAGCAGTTCTTC	CASSPPTGGSYNEQFF	once	TRBV6-6	TRBD1	TRBJ2-1
TGTGCCAGCAGCTTAGTCGAGGGCTGGGTAGACACCATATATTTT	CASSLVEGWVDTIYF	-	TRBV13	-	TRBJ1-3
TGTGCCAGCAGCTCGGTGGGCGCCATATATTTT	CASSSVGAIYF	-	TRBV5-6	-	TRBJ1-3
TGTGCCAGCAGTGGGACAGGGAGACGGGGAACTCATACTAACTATGGCTACACCTTC	CASSGTGRRGTHTNYGYTF	-	TRBV6-1	TRBD1	TRBJ1-2
TGTGCCAGCAGCGCAACTCCCAACTATGGCTACACCTTC	CASSATPNYGYTF	-	TRBV7-9	-	TRBJ1-2
TGTGCCAGCAGTTGGACTAGCGGGGGGTGGGATACGCAGTATTTT	CASSWTSGGWDTQYF	-	TRBV6-1	TRBD2	TRBJ2-3
TGTGCCAGCAGCGCGCGACAGGTCCCCTACGAGCAGTACTTC	CASSARQVPYEQYF	-	TRBV7-9	-	TRBJ2-7
TGTGCCAGCAGCTTCAACACAGGGGTAGGAAACACCATATATTTT	CASSFNTGVGNTIYF	once	TRBV7-2	TRBD1	TRBJ1-3
TGCGCCAGCAGTCAGCCGACTAGCGGGTACCAAGAGACCCAGTACTTC	CASSQPTSGYQETQYF	-	TRBV23-1	TRBD2	TRBJ2-5
TGTGCCAGCAGCTTGGGACAGATGAACACTGAAGCTTTCTTT	CASSLGQMNTEAFF	-	TRBV11-1	TRBD1	TRBJ1-1
TGCGCCAGCAGCTACCCCGGGACAGCCTACGAGCAGTACTTC	CASSYPGTAYEQYF	-	TRBV5-1	TRBD1	TRBJ2-7
TGTGCCAGCAGCACCCTGGACACGGATTCACCCCTCCACTTT	CASSTLDTDSPLHF	once	TRBV9	-	TRBJ1-6
TGTGCCAGCTGCACAGGGATCACTGAAGCTTTCTTT	CASCTGITEAFF	-	TRBV11-2	-	TRBJ1-1
TGTGCCAGCAGCCCGTCCCGGGGACTTGCGACTAATGAAAAACTGTTTTTT	CASSPSRGLATNEKLFF	-	TRBV14	-	TRBJ1-4
TGCGCCAGCAGCCAGGGACAGGGGGAGCTTATGAACACTGAAGCTTTCTTT	CASSQGQGELMNTEAFF	-	TRBV4-1	TRBD1	TRBJ1-1
TGTGCCACCAGCAGAGAAGGGCAGGGGAACTATGGCTACACCTTC	CATSREGQGNYGYTF	-	TRBV15	-	TRBJ1-2
TGTGCCTGCTACAGGGATGATGAGGAGACCCAGTACTTC	CACYRDDEETQYF	-	TRBV30	-	TRBJ2-5
TGTGCCAGCATTGTCTTTGACAGGGCGGGTGAAAAACTGTTTTTT	CASIVFDRAGEKLFF	-	TRBV6-1	TRBD1	TRBJ1-4
TGTGCCAGCTCACTGACGGGACAGGGGCTTCAGCCCCAGCATTTT	CASSLTGQGLQPQHF	-	TRBV18	TRBD1	TRBJ1-5
TGCAGCGTTTTAACAGGTCACAATTCACCCCTCCACTTT	CSVLTGHNSPLHF	-	TRBV29-1	-	TRBJ1-6
TGTGCCAGCAGCTTAGGTGGTATAAGGGGCCTGGTAGATTCACCCCTCCACTTT	CASSLGGIRGLVDSPLHF	-	TRBV7-6	-	TRBJ1-6
TGTGCCAGCAGTTCTCCCGAGGTAGGTGAGCAGTTCTTC	CASSSPEVGEQFF	-	TRBV28	-	TRBJ2-1
TGTGCCAGCAGTCGGGGGTTCGGGCAGGGCGCTGAAGCTTTCTTT	CASSRGFGQGAEAFF	-	TRBV6-5	-	TRBJ1-1
TGCGCCAGCAGCTCGACTAGCGGCCTAGAGACCCAGTACTTC	CASSSTSGLETQYF	-	TRBV5-1	TRBD2	TRBJ2-5